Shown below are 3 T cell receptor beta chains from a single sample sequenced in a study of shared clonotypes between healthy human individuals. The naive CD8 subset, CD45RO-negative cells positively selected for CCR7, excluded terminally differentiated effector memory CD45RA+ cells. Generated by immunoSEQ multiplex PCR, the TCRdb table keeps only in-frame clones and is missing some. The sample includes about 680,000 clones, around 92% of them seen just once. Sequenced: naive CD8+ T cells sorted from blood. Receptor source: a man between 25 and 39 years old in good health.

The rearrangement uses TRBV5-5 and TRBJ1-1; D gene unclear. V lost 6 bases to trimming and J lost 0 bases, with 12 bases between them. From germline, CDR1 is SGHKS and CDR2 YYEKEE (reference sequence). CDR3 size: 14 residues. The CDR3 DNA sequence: TGTGCCAGCACCCCCAACGAGATGAACACTGAAGCTTTCTTT. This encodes CASTPNEMNTEAFF. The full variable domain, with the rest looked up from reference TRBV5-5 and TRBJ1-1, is DAGVTQSPTHLIKTRGQQVTLRCSPISGHKSVSWYQQVLGQGPQFIFQYYEKEERGRGNFPDRFSARQFPNYSSELNVNALLLGDSALYLCASTPNEMNTEAFFGQGTRLTVV.

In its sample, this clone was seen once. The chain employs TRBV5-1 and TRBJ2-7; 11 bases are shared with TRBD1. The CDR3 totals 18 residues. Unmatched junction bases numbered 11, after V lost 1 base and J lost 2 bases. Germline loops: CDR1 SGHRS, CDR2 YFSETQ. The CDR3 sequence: CASSLSEVGTGGTYEQYF. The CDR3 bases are TGCGCCAGCAGCTTGTCCGAAGTGGGGACAGGGGGGACCTACGAGCAGTACTTC. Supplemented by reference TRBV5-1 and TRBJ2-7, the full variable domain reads KAGVTQTPRYLIKTRGQQVTLSCSPISGHRSVSWYQQTPGQGLQFLFEYFSETQRNKGNFPGRFSGRQFSNSRSEMNVSTLELGDSALYLCASSLSEVGTGGTYEQYFGPGTRLTVT.

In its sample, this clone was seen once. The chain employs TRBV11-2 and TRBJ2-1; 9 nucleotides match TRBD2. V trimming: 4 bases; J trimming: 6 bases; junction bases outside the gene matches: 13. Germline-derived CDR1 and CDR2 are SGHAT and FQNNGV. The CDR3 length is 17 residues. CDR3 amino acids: CASSSRTSAKGRNEQFF. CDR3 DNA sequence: TGTGCCAGCAGCTCCCGGACTAGCGCGAAAGGTCGCAATGAGCAGTTCTTC.